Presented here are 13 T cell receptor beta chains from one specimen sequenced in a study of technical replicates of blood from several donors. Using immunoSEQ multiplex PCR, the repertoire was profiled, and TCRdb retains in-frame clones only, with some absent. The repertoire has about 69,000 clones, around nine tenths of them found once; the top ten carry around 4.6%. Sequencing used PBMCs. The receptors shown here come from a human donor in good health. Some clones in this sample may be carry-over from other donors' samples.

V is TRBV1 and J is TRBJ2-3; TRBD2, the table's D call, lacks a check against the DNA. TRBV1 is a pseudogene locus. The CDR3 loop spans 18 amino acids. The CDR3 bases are TGCACCAGCAGCCAAAAGGAGAGGATAGCGGGGGTTTTAAATACGCAGTATTTT. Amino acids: CTSSQKERIAGVLNTQYF.

CDR3 protein: CASSDQGRTRGYGYTF. The CDR3 DNA is TGTGCCAGCAGTGACCAGGGCCGGACACGGGGGTATGGCTACACCTTC. The V and J genes are TRBV6-1 and TRBJ1-2; maybe TRBD1 (5 bases). Germline CDR1 MNHNS, CDR2 SASEGT. This CDR3 spans 16 amino acids. V lost 3 bases to trimming and J lost 5 bases, with 19 bases between them.

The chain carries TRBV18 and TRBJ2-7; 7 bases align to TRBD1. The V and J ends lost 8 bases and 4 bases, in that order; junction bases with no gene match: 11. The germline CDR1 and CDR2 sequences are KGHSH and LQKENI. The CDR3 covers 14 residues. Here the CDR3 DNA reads TGTGCCAGCCAAAAGGGGGCAGGGGCTTACGAGCAGTACTTC. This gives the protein CASQKGAGAYEQYF.

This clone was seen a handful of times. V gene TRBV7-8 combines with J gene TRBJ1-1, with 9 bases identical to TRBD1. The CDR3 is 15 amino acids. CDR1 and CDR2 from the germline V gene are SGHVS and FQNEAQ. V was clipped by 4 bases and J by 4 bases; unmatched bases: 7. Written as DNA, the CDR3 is TGTGCCAGCAGCTCCTACACAGGGGGCTTCACTGAAGCTTTCTTT. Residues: CASSSYTGGFTEAFF.

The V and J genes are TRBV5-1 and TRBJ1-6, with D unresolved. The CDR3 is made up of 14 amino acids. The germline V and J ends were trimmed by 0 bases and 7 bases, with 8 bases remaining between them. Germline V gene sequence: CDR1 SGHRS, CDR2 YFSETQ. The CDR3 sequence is CASSLDSKNSPLHF. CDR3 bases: TGCGCCAGCAGCTTGGACAGTAAAAATTCACCCCTCCACTTT. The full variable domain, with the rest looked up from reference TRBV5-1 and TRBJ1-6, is KAGVTQTPRYLIKTRGQQVTLSCSPISGHRSVSWYQQTPGQGLQFLFEYFSETQRNKGNFPGRFSGRQFSNSRSEMNVSTLELGDSALYLCASSLDSKNSPLHFGNGTRLTVT.

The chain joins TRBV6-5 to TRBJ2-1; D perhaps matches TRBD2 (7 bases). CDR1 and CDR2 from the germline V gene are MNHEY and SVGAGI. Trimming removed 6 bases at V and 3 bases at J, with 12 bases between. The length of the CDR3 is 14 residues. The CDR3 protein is CASRGGANYNEQFF. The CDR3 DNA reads TGTGCCAGCAGAGGGGGGGCGAACTACAATGAGCAGTTCTTC.

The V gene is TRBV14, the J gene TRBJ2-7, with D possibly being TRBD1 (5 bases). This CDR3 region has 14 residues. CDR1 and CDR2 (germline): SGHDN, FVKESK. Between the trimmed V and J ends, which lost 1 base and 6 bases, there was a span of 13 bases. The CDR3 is CASSQAGQGSEQYF. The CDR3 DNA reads TGTGCCAGCAGCCAAGCCGGACAAGGATCCGAGCAGTACTTC.

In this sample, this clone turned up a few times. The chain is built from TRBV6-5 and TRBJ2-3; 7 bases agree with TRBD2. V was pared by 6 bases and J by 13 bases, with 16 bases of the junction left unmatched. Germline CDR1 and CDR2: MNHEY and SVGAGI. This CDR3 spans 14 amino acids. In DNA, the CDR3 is TGTGCCAGCAGCCGAGGAAGGGGCGGGAGAGAGGAGTATTTT. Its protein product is CASSRGRGGREEYF.

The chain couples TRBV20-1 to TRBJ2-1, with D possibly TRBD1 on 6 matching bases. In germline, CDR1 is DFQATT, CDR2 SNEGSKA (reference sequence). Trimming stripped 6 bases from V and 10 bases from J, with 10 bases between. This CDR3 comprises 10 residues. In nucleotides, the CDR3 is TGCAGTGCGCGACAGGACGAGCAGTTCTTC. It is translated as CSARQDEQFF.

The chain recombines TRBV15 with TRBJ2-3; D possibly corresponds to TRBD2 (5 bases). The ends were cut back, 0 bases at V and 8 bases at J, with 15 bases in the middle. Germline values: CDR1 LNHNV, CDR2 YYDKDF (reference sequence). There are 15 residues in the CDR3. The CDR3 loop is CATSRDRASTSTQYF. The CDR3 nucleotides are TGTGCCACCAGCAGAGATAGAGCTAGCACGTCTACGCAGTATTTT.

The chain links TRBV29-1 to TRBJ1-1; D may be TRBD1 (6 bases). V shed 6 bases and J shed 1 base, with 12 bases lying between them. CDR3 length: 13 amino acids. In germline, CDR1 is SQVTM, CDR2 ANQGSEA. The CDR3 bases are TGCAGCGTGAGGGAGGGGGAGAACACTGAAGCTTTCTTT. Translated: CSVREGENTEAFF.

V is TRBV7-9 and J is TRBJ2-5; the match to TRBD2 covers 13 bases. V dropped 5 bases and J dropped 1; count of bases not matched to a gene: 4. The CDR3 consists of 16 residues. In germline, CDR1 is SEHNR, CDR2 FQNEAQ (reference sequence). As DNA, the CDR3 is TGTGCCAGCAGCCCAGGACTAGCGGGGGCCCAAGAGACCCAGTACTTC. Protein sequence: CASSPGLAGAQETQYF.

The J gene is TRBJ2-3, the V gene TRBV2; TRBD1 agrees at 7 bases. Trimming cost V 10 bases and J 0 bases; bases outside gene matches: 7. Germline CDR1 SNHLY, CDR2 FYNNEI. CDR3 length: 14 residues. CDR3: CATEWGQSTDTQYF. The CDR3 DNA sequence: TGTGCCACCGAATGGGGACAGAGCACAGATACGCAGTATTTT.